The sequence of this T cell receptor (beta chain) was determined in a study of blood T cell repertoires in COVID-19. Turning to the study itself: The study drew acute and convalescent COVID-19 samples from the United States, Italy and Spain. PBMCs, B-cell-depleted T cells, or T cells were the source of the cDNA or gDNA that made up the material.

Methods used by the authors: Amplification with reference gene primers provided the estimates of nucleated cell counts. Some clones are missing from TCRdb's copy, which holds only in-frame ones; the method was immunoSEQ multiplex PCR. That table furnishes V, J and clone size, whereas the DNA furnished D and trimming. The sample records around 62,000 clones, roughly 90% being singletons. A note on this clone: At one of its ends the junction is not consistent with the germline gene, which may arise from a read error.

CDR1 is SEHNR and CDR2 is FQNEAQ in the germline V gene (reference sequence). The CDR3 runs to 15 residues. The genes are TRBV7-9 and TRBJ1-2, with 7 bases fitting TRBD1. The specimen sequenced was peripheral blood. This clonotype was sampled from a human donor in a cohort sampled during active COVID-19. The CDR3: CASSLAGGRDYGYTF. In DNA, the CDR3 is TGTGCCAGCAGCCTAGCAGGGGGACGGGACTATGGCTACACCTTC.